The 12 T cell receptor beta chains given below trace back to one sample, sequenced in a study of identical twins. Via MiXCR, TCRdb re-called the 5' RACE reads, giving one row per CDR3 protein. The sample has 500,000 to 650,000 distinct CDR3 sequences, under 8.5% seen once. These data were likewise used in another study, on yellow fever vaccine responses in identical twins.

Sequenced: PBMCs. The receptor set was obtained from a woman aged 18-29 years in good health.

This clonotype was recorded a few times. This chain uses TRBV12-3 or TRBV12-4 with TRBJ1-5; D perhaps matches TRBD1 (6 bases). There are 16 residues in the CDR3. Trimming took off 6 bases at V and 3 bases at J, with 18 bases between the two ends. In DNA form, the CDR3 reads TGTGCCAGCAGACCCTCGGGGGGGCGGAACAATCAGCCCCAGCATTTT. This translates into CASRPSGGRNNQPQHF.

The V gene is TRBV20-1, the J gene TRBJ1-2; D not certain. V was clipped by 3 bases and J by 8 bases, with 22 bases between them. Germline-derived CDR1 and CDR2 are DFQATT and SNEGSKA (reference sequence). The CDR3 is 15 residues long. As DNA, the CDR3 is TGCAGTGCTAGCCTTGTGGGAGTGGGGAAAGAAGGCTACACCTTC. Translated: CSASLVGVGKEGYTF.

The gene calls are TRBV7-3 and TRBJ2-1, with D perhaps matching TRBD2 (5 bases). Germline V CDR1 and CDR2: SGHTA, FQGTGA. The CDR3 totals 16 residues. Trimming shortened V by 4 bases and J by 10 bases, and 23 bases separated the two germline ends. CDR3 sequence reads: CASSSGGAPRLQEQFF. The CDR3 bases are TGTGCCAGCAGCTCAGGTGGCGCCCCCCGACTACAAGAGCAGTTCTTC.

This clonotype was observed at least ten times. The V gene is TRBV10-2, the J gene TRBJ2-2; tentatively, D is TRBD1 (6 bases). This CDR3 is built from 14 residues. Germline V gene data show CDR1 as WSHSY and CDR2 as SAAADI. Trimming removed 7 bases from V and 5 bases from J, with 14 bases in between. CDR3 loop: CASTMKGETGELFF. The CDR3 DNA follows: TGCGCCAGCACCATGAAGGGGGAAACCGGGGAGCTGTTTTTT.

This chain links TRBV6-1 with TRBJ2-3, with D perhaps TRBD2 (5 bases). The CDR3 is 14 residues long. In germline, CDR1 is MNHNS, CDR2 SASEGT. Trimming took off 5 bases at V and 7 bases at J, with 16 bases between the two ends. CDR3 sequence reads: CASSRTGMGHTQYF. Written as DNA, the CDR3 is TGTGCCAGCAGTCGAACCGGGATGGGCCATACGCAGTATTTT.

The chain is built from TRBV20-1 and TRBJ1-5; 9 bases line up with TRBD1. The CDR3 consists of 16 residues. The germline V gene encodes CDR1 DFQATT and CDR2 SNEGSKA (reference sequence). J gave up 6 bases and V 1 base, and 10 bases lay outside the gene matches. This CDR3 reads CSARGGTGSLTQPQHF. In nucleotides, the CDR3 is TGCAGTGCTAGAGGGGGGACAGGGTCTCTTACTCAGCCCCAGCATTTT.

This clonotype was recorded many times. The chain couples TRBV20-1 to TRBJ2-1; D gene ambiguous. In germline, CDR1 is DFQATT, CDR2 SNEGSKA (reference sequence). The length of the CDR3 is 13 residues. Trimming removed 0 bases from V and 5 bases from J, with 8 bases in between. The CDR3 here is CSARDLRNNEQFF. Written as DNA, the CDR3 is TGCAGTGCTAGAGATCTACGTAACAATGAGCAGTTCTTC.

At least ten counts were recorded for this clonotype. The gene calls are TRBV5-1 and TRBJ2-3, with D possibly matching TRBD1 (6 bases). The length of the CDR3 is 16 residues. CDR1 and CDR2 (germline): SGHRS, YFSETQ. V lost 0 bases, J lost 2 bases, and 13 bases lay in between. CDR3 amino acids: CASSLGQGSLTDTQYF. The CDR3 bases are TGCGCCAGCAGCTTGGGGCAGGGGAGTCTCACAGATACGCAGTATTTT.

The chain couples TRBV5-1 to TRBJ2-1, with D tentatively TRBD1 (6 bases). The germline V and J ends were trimmed by 4 bases and 8 bases, with 16 bases remaining between them. The germline gives CDR1 SGHRS, CDR2 YFSETQ. The CDR3 has 14 amino acids. The chain's CDR3 is CASSLGQPRHEQFF. The CDR3 DNA reads TGCGCCAGCAGCCTAGGACAGCCCCGGCATGAGCAGTTCTTC. The entire variable domain, with the rest obtained from reference TRBV5-1 and TRBJ2-1, is as follows: KAGVTQTPRYLIKTRGQQVTLSCSPISGHRSVSWYQQTPGQGLQFLFEYFSETQRNKGNFPGRFSGRQFSNSRSEMNVSTLELGDSALYLCASSLGQPRHEQFFGPGTRLTVL.

In its sample, this clonotype was seen many times. The J gene is TRBJ2-7, the V gene TRBV24-1; D not certain. The V end lost 4 bases, the J end lost 0 bases, and 9 bases lay between the germline ends. CDR3 length: 14 amino acids. Looked up from germline, CDR1 is KGHDR and CDR2 is SFDVKD. The CDR3 here is CATSESGTSYEQYF. The DNA for the CDR3 is TGTGCCACCAGTGAATCAGGAACCTCCTACGAGCAGTACTTC.

There are a few counts of this clonotype. The J gene is TRBJ2-1, the V gene TRBV3-1, with 9 bases lining up with TRBD2. With V trimmed by 6 bases and J by 6 bases, 9 bases remained unmatched. The germline V gene encodes CDR1 LGHDT and CDR2 YNNKEL (reference sequence). This CDR3 contains 15 residues. In DNA form, the CDR3 reads TGTGCCAGCAGTTTGCGGGGGGGCCGGATCAATGAGCAGTTCTTC. It yields the protein CASSLRGGRINEQFF.

This clonotype was seen only a few times. The chain couples TRBV24-1 to TRBJ2-3; D unclear. Trimming took 1 base from V and 2 from J, leaving 6 bases between them. The CDR3 covers 14 residues. The germline gives CDR1 KGHDR, CDR2 SFDVKD. The CDR3 reads CATSDFEDTDTQYF. The CDR3 coding sequence is TGTGCCACCAGTGATTTTGAGGACACAGATACGCAGTATTTT.